This TCR beta chain appears in the sequencing data of a study of blood T cell repertoires in COVID-19. TCRdb's table, derived via immunoSEQ multiplex PCR, lists solely in-frame clones and lacks some. The sample has approximately 110,000 clones; 70% to 75% are singletons. The CDR3 extends over 15 amino acids. Trimming cost V 4 bases and J 10 bases; bases outside gene matches: 8. Germline CDR1 reads SGHTA; CDR2 reads FQGNSA. The origin of this receptor is a man older than 75 with COVID-19, enrolled during active disease. The sample was peripheral blood. The V and J genes are TRBV7-2 and TRBJ1-6, with 9 bases lining up with TRBD1. CDR3 DNA: TGTGCCAGCAGCTCGGGACAGGGAATTATATCACCCCTCCACTTT. Residues: CASSSGQGIISPLHF.